The 17 T cell receptor beta chains below all came from one sample that was sequenced in a study of identical twins. TCRdb re-called the 5' RACE reads through MiXCR, storing one row per CDR3 protein. The sample records 1.5 million to 2 million distinct CDR3 sequences, less than 40% being singletons. The sample taken for sequencing was cord blood. All receptors derive from a newborn girl in good health.

The sample holds a few counts of this clonotype. The chain recombines TRBV12-3 or TRBV12-4 with TRBJ1-6, with 7 bases fitting TRBD1. This CDR3 spans 14 amino acids. V shed 6 bases and J 7 bases; nucleotides not matched to a gene: 6. CDR3 amino acids: CASSQQGTNSPLHF. The CDR3 DNA is TGTGCCAGCAGCCAACAGGGGACAAATTCACCCCTCCACTTT.

J is TRBJ1-1 and V is TRBV12-3 or TRBV12-4, with D tentatively TRBD1 (5 bases). The V end was cut by 3 bases, the J end by 8 bases, with 13 bases between. CDR3 length: 13 amino acids. CDR3 sequence reads: CASSFKSQGEAFF. DNA of the CDR3: TGTGCCAGCAGTTTCAAATCGCAGGGCGAAGCTTTCTTT.

In this sample, this clonotype turned up a few times. The chain employs TRBV7-9 and TRBJ1-2; D unclear. The CDR3 sequence is 14 residues long. Germline V gene sequence: CDR1 SEHNR, CDR2 FQNEAQ (reference sequence). Trimming pared 5 bases from V and 2 bases from J, leaving 12 bases between. The CDR3 DNA reads TGTGCCAGCAGCCCAAACGGGCTCAACTATGGCTACACCTTC. Protein product: CASSPNGLNYGYTF.

The chain carries TRBV7-8 and TRBJ1-2; 8 nucleotides line up with TRBD1. V dropped 4 bases and J dropped 8; count of bases not matched to a gene: 12. The germline CDR1 and CDR2 sequences are SGHVS and FQNEAQ. The CDR3 loop spans 15 amino acids. The CDR3 spells CASSSSTGGRQGYTF. CDR3 sequence (DNA): TGTGCCAGCAGCTCCTCAACAGGGGGAAGGCAAGGCTACACCTTC.

The V gene is TRBV7-9, the J gene TRBJ2-7; 7 nucleotides match TRBD1. Trimming at V came to 5 bases and at J to 7 bases, leaving 11 bases not matched to a gene. This CDR3 region has 14 residues. The germline gives CDR1 SEHNR, CDR2 FQNEAQ (reference sequence). In DNA, the CDR3 is TGTGCCAGCAGCCCGAGGACAGGAGACAATGAGCAGTACTTC. Translated, it gives CASSPRTGDNEQYF.

There are many counts of this clonotype. This chain joins TRBV11-2 and TRBJ2-3; D uncertain. The V and J ends lost 5 bases and 2 bases respectively, with 14 bases between them. Germline V lookup: CDR1 SGHAT, CDR2 FQNNGV. The CDR3 is 15 amino acids. DNA for the CDR3: TGTGCCAGCAGCCTAGGACCAAGATACACAGATACGCAGTATTTT. It yields the protein CASSLGPRYTDTQYF.

This clonotype was observed once. The chain couples TRBV5-1 to TRBJ2-2, with 8 bases identical to TRBD2. From germline, CDR1 is SGHRS and CDR2 YFSETQ. V shed 4 bases and J 5 bases; nucleotides not matched to a gene: 10. The CDR3 is 16 amino acids. The CDR3 loop reads CASSGDAGGATGELFF. CDR3 nucleotide sequence: TGCGCCAGCAGCGGAGACGCGGGGGGCGCGACCGGGGAGCTGTTTTTT. Variable domain in full (rest from reference TRBV5-1 and TRBJ2-2): KAGVTQTPRYLIKTRGQQVTLSCSPISGHRSVSWYQQTPGQGLQFLFEYFSETQRNKGNFPGRFSGRQFSNSRSEMNVSTLELGDSALYLCASSGDAGGATGELFFGEGSRLTVL.

This clonotype was counted a single time. V and J are TRBV2 and TRBJ2-5, with a weak D call TRBD2 (6 bases). There are 14 residues in the CDR3. The V end was cut by 3 bases, the J end by 11 bases, with 19 bases between. CDR1 and CDR2 from the germline V gene are SNHLY and FYNNEI. For the CDR3, the DNA is TGTGCCAGCAGTGATCCCCGGGAGTACAATGAGCAGTACTTC. Residues: CASSDPREYNEQYF.

This clonotype was detected a few times. This rearrangement joins TRBV6-5 to TRBJ1-1; 8 nucleotides line up with TRBD1. With V trimmed by 0 bases and J by 0 bases, 9 bases remained unmatched. CDR1 MNHEY and CDR2 SVGAGI come from the germline V gene. CDR3 length equals 18 residues. Here the CDR3 reads CASSYSRRAGGVNTEAFF. CDR3 nucleotides: TGTGCCAGCAGTTACTCGCGAAGAGCAGGGGGCGTGAACACTGAAGCTTTCTTT.

The table lists this clonotype with a few counts. The genes are TRBV20-1 and TRBJ2-3; 14 bases are shared with TRBD2. The V gene's germline CDR1 is DFQATT and CDR2 SNEGSKA (reference sequence). After removal of 4 bases from V and 6 bases from J, the junction contained 6 bases not matched to a gene. The CDR3 has 15 residues. Here the CDR3 DNA reads TGCAGTGCTACCGGGACTAGCGGGGGAGGGGATACGCAGTATTTT. This codes for CSATGTSGGGDTQYF.

This rearrangement joins TRBV29-1 to TRBJ2-1; 7 nucleotides line up with TRBD1. Judging by the DNA end, TRBJ2-7 fits better; the J call may be wrong. Per germline, CDR1 SQVTM and CDR2 ANQGSEA. There are 14 residues in the CDR3. CDR3 coding DNA: TGCAGCGTTGAGGGACAGAGCTCCTACAATGAGCAGTACTTC. Amino acids: CSVEGQSSYNEQYF.

The rearrangement links TRBV10-3 to TRBJ1-3, with D possibly TRBD1 on 6 matching bases. Trimming removed 3 bases from V and 0 bases from J, with 12 bases in between. Germline CDR1 is ENHRY and CDR2 is SYGVKD. CDR3 length: 16 amino acids. The CDR3 nucleotides read TGTGCCATCAGTGAACGGGGGGGCCGCTCTGGAAACACCATATATTTT. Translated, it gives CAISERGGRSGNTIYF.

Only a few counts were recorded for this clonotype. The chain is built from TRBV20-1 and TRBJ2-7; D is unclear. Trimming left V 6 bases short and J 2 bases short, with 11 bases between. Germline V gene lookup returns CDR1 DFQATT and CDR2 SNEGSKA (reference sequence). This CDR3 region has 12 residues. As DNA, the CDR3 is TGCAGTGCCCCCGGCTATCCCTACGAGCAGTACTTC. Translating gives CSAPGYPYEQYF.

This clonotype has a handful of counts. This chain joins TRBV7-9 and TRBJ1-2, with D tentatively TRBD1 (5 bases). With 10 bases removed from V and 8 bases from J, the gap between germline ends came to 17 bases. Germline values: CDR1 SEHNR, CDR2 FQNEAQ (reference sequence). The CDR3 loop spans 12 amino acids. The CDR3 nucleotides read TGTGCCACCCAGGGAGTAGATGTAGGCTACACCTTC. Translated: CATQGVDVGYTF.

The chain links TRBV28 to TRBJ1-3; 8 bases are shared with TRBD1. CDR1 and CDR2 from the germline V gene are MDHEN and SYDVKM. Trimming cost V 7 bases and J 2 bases; bases outside gene matches: 1. CDR3 length: 13 residues. This CDR3 is CASKGQAGNTIYF. The DNA for the CDR3 is TGTGCCAGCAAGGGACAGGCTGGAAACACCATATATTTT.

This rearrangement joins TRBV28 to TRBJ2-1; D call uncertain. Germline V gene sequence: CDR1 MDHEN, CDR2 SYDVKM. The CDR3 is 11 residues long. Trimming removed 7 bases at V and 6 bases at J, with 7 bases between. The CDR3 DNA reads TGTGCCAGCAACCTTAGCAATGAGCAGTTCTTC. It encodes CASNLSNEQFF.

The chain carries TRBV3-1 and TRBJ2-1; tentatively, D is TRBD2 (6 bases). With the DNA end fitting TRBJ2-7 better, the J assignment may be wrong. Germline V CDR1 and CDR2: LGHDT, YNNKEL (reference sequence). This CDR3 spans 17 amino acids. DNA of the CDR3: TGTGCCAGCAGCCAAGATAGGGGACTCGCCAACTACAATGAGCAGTACTTC. It yields the protein CASSQDRGLANYNEQYF.